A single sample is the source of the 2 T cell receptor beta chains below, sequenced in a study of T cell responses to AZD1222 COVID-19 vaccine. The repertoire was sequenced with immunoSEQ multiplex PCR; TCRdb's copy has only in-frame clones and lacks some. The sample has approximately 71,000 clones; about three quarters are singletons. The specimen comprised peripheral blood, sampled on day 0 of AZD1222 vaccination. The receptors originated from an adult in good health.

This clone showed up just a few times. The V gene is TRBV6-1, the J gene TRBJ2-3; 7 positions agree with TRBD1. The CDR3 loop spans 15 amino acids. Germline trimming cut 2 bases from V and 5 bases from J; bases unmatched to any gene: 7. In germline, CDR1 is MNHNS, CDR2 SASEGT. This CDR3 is CASSEIGTDLDTQYF. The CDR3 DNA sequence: TGTGCCAGCAGTGAAATTGGGACAGATTTAGATACGCAGTATTTT.

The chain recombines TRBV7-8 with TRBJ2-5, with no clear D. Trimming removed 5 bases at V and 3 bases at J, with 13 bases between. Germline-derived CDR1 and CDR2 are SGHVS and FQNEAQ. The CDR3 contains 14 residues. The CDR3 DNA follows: TGTGCCAGCAGCCCGACCTCGTCGGAAGAGACCCAGTACTTC. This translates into CASSPTSSEETQYF.